The 24 T cell receptor beta chains presented below share a single source sample, sequenced in a study of control samples from healthy donors and cancer patients (dated by TCRdb to about 2020). The library relied on the immunoSEQ multiplex PCR assay. TCRdb mirrors the immuneACCESS table, restricted to in-frame sequences. Some clones are absent from its copies; in checked studies, under half trace to an unresolved V gene, and the reason for the others is unknown. Recorded for this sample are about 89,000 clones; roughly 84% of them occurred a single time. Clones ranked in the top ten supply around 2.1% of the sample. The sample comprised blood. These receptors came from a middle-aged woman in good health.

The chain combines TRBV10-3 with TRBJ1-1; D possibly corresponds to TRBD1 (6 bases). The CDR3 runs 12 residues. Between the trimmed V and J ends, which lost 11 bases and 7 bases, there was a span of 17 bases. The germline CDR1 and CDR2 sequences are ENHRY and SYGVKD. The CDR3 loop is CACRGGFDEAFF. The CDR3 region has the DNA TGTGCCTGCAGGGGAGGGTTCGATGAAGCTTTCTTT.

The rearrangement uses TRBV7-2 and TRBJ2-1; 8 bases fit TRBD2. J gave up 2 bases and V 5 bases, and 5 bases lay outside the gene matches. In germline, CDR1 is SGHTA, CDR2 FQGNSA. The CDR3 sequence is 15 residues long. CDR3 nucleotide sequence: TGTGCCAGCAGCCTTAGCGGGATGGCCTACAATGAGCAGTTCTTC. As protein: CASSLSGMAYNEQFF.

This rearrangement joins TRBV3-1 (or the pseudogene TRBV3-2) to TRBJ2-2, with 8 positions matching TRBD1. V was pared by 1 base and J by 5 bases, with 9 bases of the junction left unmatched. Germline-derived CDR1 and CDR2 are LGHDT and YNNKEL (reference sequence). The CDR3 is 17 residues long. CDR3 region: CASSQVEDRGNTGELFF. The CDR3 DNA sequence: TGTGCCAGCAGCCAAGTCGAAGACAGGGGAAATACCGGGGAGCTGTTTTTT.

The chain joins TRBV6-6 to TRBJ2-3; D is perhaps TRBD1 or TRBD2 (6 bases each). The CDR3 runs to 15 residues. Deletions cut 5 bases from V and 8 bases from J, with 20 bases between. Germline V gene data show CDR1 as MNHNY and CDR2 as SVGAGI (reference sequence). CDR3 protein: CASSPIGGGGRTQYF. The CDR3 DNA sequence: TGTGCCAGCAGTCCGATCGGGGGCGGCGGTCGTACGCAGTATTTT.

This chain joins TRBV6-1 and TRBJ1-6; 7 positions agree with TRBD1. Unmatched junction bases numbered 3, after V lost 1 base and J lost 15 bases. This CDR3 region has 12 residues. The germline gives CDR1 MNHNS, CDR2 SASEGT. CDR3 residues: CASSEGGQSLHF. The CDR3 DNA reads as TGTGCCAGCAGTGAAGGGGGACAGAGCCTCCACTTT.

The chain uses TRBV15 and TRBJ2-3, with TRBD2 matching 9 bases. This CDR3 has 15 amino acids. J lost 3 bases, V lost 5 bases, and 6 bases had no gene match. Germline V lookup: CDR1 LNHNV, CDR2 YYDKDF (reference sequence). The CDR3 DNA is TGTGCCACCAGCCCCTTAGCGGGGGCAACAGATACGCAGTATTTT. This codes for CATSPLAGATDTQYF.

The V call is TRBV4-3, the J call TRBJ2-3, with a tentative D call TRBD1 (6 bases). This CDR3 spans 15 amino acids. The germline V gene encodes CDR1 LGHNA and CDR2 YSLEER. Trimming cost V 6 bases and J 3 bases, with 16 bases left between them. CDR3 residues: CASSPLGTITDTQYF. The CDR3 coding sequence is TGCGCCAGCAGTCCCCTAGGGACAATTACAGATACGCAGTATTTT.

This clone was seen more than once but under ten times. The chain couples TRBV11-1 to TRBJ2-5, with D uncertain. The CDR3 consists of 15 residues. The ends were cut back, 6 bases at V and 2 bases at J, with 16 bases in the middle. Germline V CDR1 and CDR2: SGHAT, FQDESV (reference sequence). The CDR3, as DNA: TGTGCCAGCAGTCCTACGGGTCCAAAACAAGAGACCCAGTACTTC. Protein product: CASSPTGPKQETQYF.

The gene calls are TRBV5-1 and TRBJ1-2; D unclear. Per germline, CDR1 SGHRS and CDR2 YFSETQ. V dropped 0 bases and J dropped 2 bases, with 11 bases sitting between them. This CDR3 comprises 15 residues. The CDR3 DNA reads TGCGCCAGCAGCTTGGGGGCAGATTCGAACTATGGCTACACCTTC. Encoded protein: CASSLGADSNYGYTF. Full variable domain (missing parts from reference TRBV5-1 and TRBJ1-2): KAGVTQTPRYLIKTRGQQVTLSCSPISGHRSVSWYQQTPGQGLQFLFEYFSETQRNKGNFPGRFSGRQFSNSRSEMNVSTLELGDSALYLCASSLGADSNYGYTFGSGTRLTVV.

The chain is built from TRBV18 and TRBJ1-1; 9 nucleotides align to TRBD1. CDR1 KGHSH and CDR2 LQKENI come from the germline V gene. The CDR3 contains 14 residues. Losses at the gene ends were 4 bases for V and 1 base for J; bases not matched to a gene: 1. The CDR3 sequence is CASSQQGANTEAFF. DNA of the CDR3: TGTGCCAGCTCACAACAGGGGGCGAACACTGAAGCTTTCTTT.

Here the CDR3 reads CASSDRTGLNYGYTF. The CDR3 DNA follows: TGTGCCAGCAGTGACCGGACAGGCTTAAACTATGGCTACACCTTC. The chain carries TRBV6-2 or TRBV6-3 and TRBJ1-2, with TRBD1 matching over 7 bases. With 5 bases clipped from V and 2 bases from J, the junction kept 8 bases outside the gene matches. The CDR3 has 15 amino acids. Germline-derived CDR1 and CDR2 are MNHEY and SVGEGT.

This chain connects TRBV30 to TRBJ2-2; D not resolved. CDR1 and CDR2 (germline): GTSNPN, SVGIG (reference sequence). Trimming stripped 4 bases from V and 0 bases from J, with 12 bases between. The CDR3 sequence is 15 residues long. The CDR3 region has the DNA TGTGCCTGGATCCCCTACTACGCGAACACCGGGGAGCTGTTTTTT. Its protein is CAWIPYYANTGELFF.

The chain joins TRBV6-1 to TRBJ1-6; D is ambiguous. The V gene's germline CDR1 is MNHNS and CDR2 SASEGT. There are 16 residues in the CDR3. Trimming removed 2 bases at V and 7 bases at J, with 15 bases between. The CDR3 sequence: CASSEQWQLLNSPLHF. In DNA form, the CDR3 reads TGTGCCAGCAGTGAACAGTGGCAGCTATTAAATTCACCCCTCCACTTT.

The V gene is TRBV12-2, the J gene TRBJ1-6. TRBV12-2 constitutes a pseudogene. The CDR3 is 14 amino acids. CDR3 loop: CASRPPYMPSPLHF. The CDR3 region has the DNA TGTGCAAGTCGCCCGCCCTATATGCCATCACCCCTCCACTTT.

This clone was counted only a few times. V is TRBV10-3 and J is TRBJ1-5; weak D call: TRBD1 (6 bases). The ends were cut back, 7 bases at V and 0 bases at J, with 7 bases in the middle. Per the germline V gene, CDR1 is ENHRY and CDR2 is SYGVKD. The CDR3 has 13 residues. The DNA for the CDR3 is TGTGCCATCAAGGGGGTTAGCAATCAGCCCCAGCATTTT. Translated: CAIKGVSNQPQHF.

The chain recombines TRBV4-3 with TRBJ1-2; D call uncertain. Germline V gene sequence: CDR1 LGHNA, CDR2 YSLEER. The CDR3 is made up of 14 amino acids. V was clipped by 2 bases and J by 8 bases, with 15 bases between them. CDR3 sequence (DNA): TGCGCCAGCAGCCAACCAACCGGGAATGAGGGCTACACCTTC. It yields the protein CASSQPTGNEGYTF.

This rearrangement joins TRBV27 to TRBJ1-5, with D hard to call. V was trimmed by 11 bases and J by 0 bases, leaving 20 bases between them. The germline gives CDR1 MNHEY, CDR2 SMNVEV (reference sequence). The CDR3 has 16 residues. The CDR3 sequence is CAPHPGGPYSNQPQHF. The CDR3 DNA sequence: TGTGCCCCCCACCCAGGAGGCCCTTATAGCAATCAGCCCCAGCATTTT.

This rearrangement joins TRBV5-4 to TRBJ1-1, with D maybe TRBD1 (6 bases). CDR3 length: 14 residues. The V end was cut by 3 bases, the J end by 5 bases, with 14 bases between. Germline V gene sequence: CDR1 SGHNT, CDR2 YYREEE (reference sequence). Written as DNA, the CDR3 is TGTGCCAGCAGCTCCGACAGGCCTGGGACTGAAGCTTTCTTT. Its protein is CASSSDRPGTEAFF.

The V call is TRBV7-3, the J call TRBJ1-1; D gene uncertain. The V and J ends lost 5 bases and 8 bases respectively, with 12 bases between them. Germline values: CDR1 SGHTA, CDR2 FQGTGA. CDR3 size: 12 residues. This chain's CDR3 is CASSDPGREAFF. CDR3 nucleotides: TGTGCCAGCAGCGACCCCGGGAGGGAAGCTTTCTTT.

The chain has TRBV7-2 and TRBJ1-1; perhaps TRBD1 as D (6 bases). The ends were cut back, 5 bases at V and 7 bases at J, with 11 bases in the middle. The CDR3 length is 12 residues. Germline-derived CDR1 and CDR2 are SGHTA and FQGNSA. The CDR3: CASSLSGVEAFF. CDR3 nucleotide sequence: TGTGCCAGCAGCCTCTCAGGGGTTGAAGCTTTCTTT.

The chain uses TRBV5-4 and TRBJ2-5; 7 bases fit TRBD1. Germline lookup yields CDR1 SGHNT and CDR2 YYREEE (reference sequence). The J segment lost 2 bases and the V segment lost 4 bases, leaving 8 bases of the junction unmatched. The CDR3 runs 15 residues. For the CDR3, the DNA is TGTGCCAGCAGCGACCGACAGGGAGCACAAGAGACCCAGTACTTC. Residues: CASSDRQGAQETQYF.

A remark on this clone: Different DNA sequences within this sample yield the same CDR3. The chain has TRBV29-1 and TRBJ1-1; D may be TRBD1 (6 bases). The V and J ends lost 4 bases and 2 bases respectively, with 8 bases between them. There are 12 residues in the CDR3. Germline-derived CDR1 and CDR2 are SQVTM and ANQGSEA. CDR3 sequence: CSVGGGNTEAFF. DNA for the CDR3: TGCAGCGTTGGAGGGGGAAACACTGAAGCTTTCTTT. Full variable domain (rest looked up from reference TRBV29-1 and TRBJ1-1): SAVISQKPSRDICQRGTSLTIQCQVDSQVTMMFWYRQQPGQSLTLIATANQGSEATYESGFVIDKFPISRPNLTFSTLTVSNMSPEDSSIYLCSVGGGNTEAFFGQGTRLTVV.

The rearrangement links TRBV18 to TRBJ2-1; 14 bases match TRBD2. Trimming cost V 3 bases and J 5 bases; bases outside gene matches: 3. This CDR3 is 16 amino acids long. Germline V gives CDR1 KGHSH, CDR2 LQKENI. In DNA form, the CDR3 reads TGTGCCAGCTCACCGGGACTAGCGGGGGACCACAATGAGCAGTTCTTC. It is translated as CASSPGLAGDHNEQFF. The full variable domain, rest sourced from reference TRBV18 and TRBJ2-1, is NAGVMQNPRHLVRRRGQEARLRCSPMKGHSHVYWYRQLPEEGLKFMVYLQKENIIDESGMPKERFSAEFPKEGPSILRIQQVVRGDSAAYFCASSPGLAGDHNEQFFGPGTRLTVL.

The V and J genes are TRBV27 and TRBJ1-1; no clear D gene. Trimming took 4 bases from V and 3 from J, leaving 3 bases between them. Per the germline V gene, CDR1 is MNHEY and CDR2 is SMNVEV (reference sequence). The CDR3 has 11 amino acids. Here the CDR3 reads CASSSDTEAFF. The CDR3 coding sequence is TGTGCCAGCAGTTCAGACACTGAAGCTTTCTTT.